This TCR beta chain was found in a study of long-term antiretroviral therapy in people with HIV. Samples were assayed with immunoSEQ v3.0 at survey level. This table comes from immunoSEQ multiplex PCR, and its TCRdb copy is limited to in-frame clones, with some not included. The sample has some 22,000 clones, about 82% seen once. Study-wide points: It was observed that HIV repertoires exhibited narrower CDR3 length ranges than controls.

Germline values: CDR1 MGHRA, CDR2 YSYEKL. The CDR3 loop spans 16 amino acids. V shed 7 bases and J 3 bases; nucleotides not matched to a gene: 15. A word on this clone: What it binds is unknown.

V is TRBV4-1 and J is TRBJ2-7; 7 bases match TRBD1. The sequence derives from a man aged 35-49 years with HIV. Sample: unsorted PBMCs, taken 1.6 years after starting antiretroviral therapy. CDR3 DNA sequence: TGCGCCAGCAACCCCTCGGATGACAGGGATTACTACGAGCAGTACTTC. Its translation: CASNPSDDRDYYEQYF.